This TCR beta chain was sequenced for a study of control samples from healthy donors and cancer patients. Using immunoSEQ multiplex PCR, the repertoire was profiled, and TCRdb retains in-frame clones only, with some absent. The profile covers some 49,000 clones, with roughly 92% appearing a single time and around 0.8% taken by the ten largest. This clone was recorded only once. Germline assignment: CDR1 MNHEY and CDR2 SMNVEV (reference sequence). V gave up 8 bases and J gave up 10 bases; unmatched junction bases: 0. The CDR3 covers 10 residues. Material for sequencing was PBMCs. The receptor's source is a man younger than 45 with colorectal cancer. The chain joins TRBV27 to TRBJ2-1, with 9 bases aligning to TRBD1. CDR3 sequence (DNA): TGTGCCAGCGGACAGGGGGAGCAGTTCTTC. This sequence encodes CASGQGEQFF.